This T cell receptor beta chain was recovered during a study of blood T cell repertoires in COVID-19. Across the whole study: T cells, B-cell-depleted T cells, or PBMCs provided the cDNA or gDNA that served as material.

Per germline, CDR1 SNHLY and CDR2 FYNNEI. Trimming took 3 bases from V and 2 from J, leaving 5 bases between them. CDR3 length equals 12 residues. Sequencing used immunoSEQ multiplex PCR; TCRdb keeps in-frame clones, though not all of them. The table lists about 100,000 clones, roughly 90% of them singletons. This TCR was sampled from a man in his thirties or forties in a cohort sampled during active COVID-19. The gene calls are TRBV2 and TRBJ2-7, with D tentatively TRBD1 (5 bases). Material: peripheral blood. DNA of the CDR3: TGTGCCAGCAGTGAGGGGCCCTACGAGCAGTACTTC. Translating gives CASSEGPYEQYF.